This record covers a single T cell receptor (beta chain). Patients of the Seattle cohort, enrolled during active infection, were followed longitudinally. The data are from a study of blood T cell repertoires in COVID-19. Study overall: From the United States, Italy and Spain came samples of acute and convalescent COVID-19. The analysed material was cDNA or gDNA that came from T cells, B-cell-depleted T cells, or PBMCs.

V shed 2 bases, J shed 8 bases, and the junction held 8 bases outside the gene matches. The CDR3 contains 17 residues. CDR1 and CDR2 (germline): LGHNA, YNFKEQ. In the original processing: Reference gene primer amplification in the assay estimated nucleated cell counts. Method: immunoSEQ multiplex PCR; TCRdb's copy keeps in-frame clones and lacks some. V, J and clone size were drawn from that table, and D and trimming were deduced from the DNA. The repertoire holds roughly 380,000 clones, approximately 89% seen once, with under 2% in the top ten. The sequencing sample was made of peripheral blood. The clonotype comes from a woman in her thirties or forties with COVID-19, enrolled during active disease. V is TRBV4-2 and J is TRBJ2-2; 13 bases are shared with TRBD2. This chain's CDR3 is CASSQRGTSGVGGELFF. The CDR3 DNA follows: TGTGCCAGCAGCCAAAGGGGGACTAGCGGGGTCGGAGGGGAGCTGTTTTTT.